These 30 T cell receptor beta chains originate from one sample sequenced in a study of blood T cell repertoires in COVID-19. The data were produced by immunoSEQ multiplex PCR, yet TCRdb's version contains in-frame clones alone and is incomplete. This sample has tens of thousands of clones; approximately 81% occur once, and the top ten carry about 4%. Sequenced: PBMCs or T cells enriched from blood (not recorded which). These receptors came from a woman aged 40 to 50 with acute COVID-19.

This clone was seen once. The chain links TRBV6-4 to TRBJ2-2, with D perhaps TRBD1 (6 bases). Deletions cut 6 bases from V and 5 bases from J, with 10 bases between. Looked up from germline, CDR1 is MRHNA and CDR2 is SNTAGT. The CDR3 length is 13 residues. The chain's CDR3 is CASSAQGTGELFF. CDR3 DNA: TGTGCCAGCAGCGCACAGGGTACCGGGGAGCTGTTTTTT.

V is TRBV5-1 and J is TRBJ2-3; 7 bases agree with TRBD2. The J segment lost 1 base and the V segment lost 5 bases, leaving 4 bases of the junction unmatched. From germline, CDR1 is SGHRS and CDR2 YFSETQ. CDR3 length equals 14 residues. The CDR3 DNA follows: TGCGCCAGCAGGGGGGGGATGGGCACAGATACGCAGTATTTT. Amino acid sequence: CASRGGMGTDTQYF.

The DNA for the CDR3 is TGCGCCAGCAGCGCGGTCGGAGGGGTTAGGTCAAATGAGCAGTTCTTC. Its translation is CASSAVGGVRSNEQFF. This rearrangement joins TRBV5-1 to TRBJ2-1, with D perhaps TRBD2 (6 bases). The V and J ends lost 4 bases and 7 bases respectively, with 21 bases between them. CDR3 length: 16 amino acids. Germline-derived CDR1 and CDR2 are SGHRS and YFSETQ. Supplemented by reference TRBV5-1 and TRBJ2-1, the full variable domain reads KAGVTQTPRYLIKTRGQQVTLSCSPISGHRSVSWYQQTPGQGLQFLFEYFSETQRNKGNFPGRFSGRQFSNSRSEMNVSTLELGDSALYLCASSAVGGVRSNEQFFGPGTRLTVL.

This clone was recorded once. The V and J genes are TRBV19 and TRBJ1-1, with TRBD1 matching over 7 bases. V lost 4 bases, J lost 7 bases, and 12 bases stayed unmatched. Germline assignment: CDR1 LNHDA and CDR2 SQIVND (reference sequence). The CDR3 spans 15 residues. CDR3 sequence (DNA): TGTGCCAGTAGTAATAGCAGAGGGGGCGAGGATGAAGCTTTCTTT. Encoded protein: CASSNSRGGEDEAFF.

The J gene is TRBJ1-1, the V gene TRBV28; D not certain. The CDR3 has 13 amino acids. Trimming cost V 4 bases and J 5 bases, with 11 bases left between them. Germline-derived CDR1 and CDR2 are MDHEN and SYDVKM. The CDR3 coding sequence is TGTGCCAGCAGTTATGCAGGATTTACTGAAGCTTTCTTT. Residues: CASSYAGFTEAFF.

The chain employs TRBV6-5 and TRBJ1-4; possible D gene TRBD1, 5 bases. Trimming took 6 bases from V and 8 from J, leaving 13 bases between them. The CDR3 extends over 13 amino acids. Germline lookup yields CDR1 MNHEY and CDR2 SVGAGI. Here the CDR3 reads CASRGQGGEKLFF. The CDR3 DNA is TGTGCCAGCAGGGGTCAGGGTGGCGAAAAACTGTTTTTT.

The chain has TRBV7-3 and TRBJ2-1; perhaps TRBD1 as D (6 bases). There are 15 residues in the CDR3. Trimming removed 5 bases at V and 7 bases at J, with 18 bases between. The germline CDR1 and CDR2 sequences are SGHTA and FQGTGA. Here the CDR3 DNA reads TGTGCCAGCAGCCCTCTCGCGGGCCAGGGGAATGAGCAGTTCTTC. It yields the protein CASSPLAGQGNEQFF. Full variable domain (missing parts from reference TRBV7-3 and TRBJ2-1): GAGVSQTPSNKVTEKGKYVELRCDPISGHTALYWYRQSLGQGPEFLIYFQGTGAADDSGLPNDRFFAVRPEGSVSTLKIQRTERGDSAVYLCASSPLAGQGNEQFFGPGTRLTVL.

Details on this clone: Other DNA sequences from this sample encode an identical CDR3 as well. The chain recombines TRBV3-1 (or the pseudogene TRBV3-2) with TRBJ2-1, with 11 bases that match TRBD1. The CDR3 consists of 16 residues. The V and J ends lost 1 base and 5 bases, in that order; junction bases with no gene match: 4. Looked up from germline, CDR1 is LGHDT and CDR2 is YNNKEL (reference sequence). The CDR3 protein is CASSQGPGQGDNEQFF. The DNA for the CDR3 is TGTGCCAGCAGCCAAGGCCCGGGACAGGGGGACAATGAGCAGTTCTTC.

The CDR3 reads CATGESRGQYV. CDR3 nucleotide sequence: TGTGCCACCGGGGAGTCCAGGGGGCAGTACGTC. The rearrangement uses TRBV10-3 and TRBJ2-7, with D possibly being TRBD1 (6 bases). Trimming shortened V by 10 bases and J by 9 bases, and 16 bases separated the two germline ends. Germline CDR1 is ENHRY and CDR2 is SYGVKD. The CDR3 is made up of 11 amino acids.

This rearrangement joins TRBV24-1 to TRBJ2-1; D is perhaps TRBD2 (6 bases). Looked up from germline, CDR1 is KGHDR and CDR2 is SFDVKD. Between the trimmed V and J ends, which lost 1 base and 8 bases, there was a span of 14 bases. The CDR3 spans 15 residues. In DNA form, the CDR3 reads TGTGCCACCAGTGATTTAGCCGGGAGTCAGGATGAGCAGTTCTTC. This translates into CATSDLAGSQDEQFF.

This rearrangement joins TRBV19 to TRBJ2-2, with D uncertain. Germline CDR1 is LNHDA and CDR2 is SQIVND (reference sequence). V shed 2 bases and J shed 8 bases, with 6 bases lying between them. This CDR3 region has 12 residues. The CDR3 DNA sequence: TGTGCCAGTAGTATACTTCGGGGGGAGCTGTTTTTT. It translates to CASSILRGELFF.

The chain combines TRBV28 with TRBJ1-2, with 9 bases that match TRBD1. V trimming: 6 bases; J trimming: 7 bases; junction bases outside the gene matches: 9. Germline V gene sequence: CDR1 MDHEN, CDR2 SYDVKM. The CDR3 totals 14 residues. The CDR3 reads CASRPQGAVSGYTF. The CDR3 coding sequence is TGTGCCAGCAGACCACAGGGGGCGGTGAGTGGCTACACCTTC.

The chain carries TRBV6-5 and TRBJ1-3, with D unclear. With 6 bases removed from V and 0 bases from J, the gap between germline ends came to 6 bases. The CDR3 has 13 amino acids. Germline CDR1 MNHEY, CDR2 SVGAGI. The CDR3 sequence is CASRVYSGNTIYF. Written as DNA, the CDR3 is TGTGCCAGCAGGGTCTACTCTGGAAACACCATATATTTT.

This clone was detected only once. The genes are TRBV4-1 and TRBJ2-1; D is undetermined. The V end lost 0 bases, the J end lost 9 bases, and 12 bases lay between the germline ends. The CDR3 consists of 14 residues. Germline CDR1 and CDR2: MGHRA and YSYEKL. This CDR3 reads CASSQDQALPEQFF. The DNA for the CDR3 is TGCGCCAGCAGCCAAGATCAGGCCCTCCCTGAGCAGTTCTTC.

A single count supports this clone. V and J are TRBV5-4 and TRBJ2-7; D possibly corresponds to TRBD1 (6 bases). This CDR3 is built from 15 residues. V shed 3 bases and J shed 3 bases, with 16 bases lying between them. Germline loops: CDR1 SGHNT, CDR2 YYREEE (reference sequence). The CDR3 reads CASSSGNGGYYEQYF. For the CDR3, the DNA is TGTGCCAGCAGCTCCGGTAATGGGGGCTACTACGAGCAGTACTTC. Variable domain in full (rest from reference TRBV5-4 and TRBJ2-7): ETGVTQSPTHLIKTRGQQVTLRCSSQSGHNTVSWYQQALGQGPQFIFQYYREEENGRGNFPPRFSGLQFPNYSSELNVNALELDDSALYLCASSSGNGGYYEQYFGPGTRLTVT.

Regarding this clone: The junction and the germline gene differ at one end; a read error may be behind it. V usage is TRBV29-1 and J usage is TRBJ2-3; 9 positions match TRBD1. In germline, CDR1 is SQVTM, CDR2 ANQGSEA. The CDR3 length is 10 residues. The CDR3 here is CSVEDRDRDF. The CDR3 DNA reads TGCAGCGTTGAAGATCGGGACAGGGATTTT.

The chain joins TRBV14 to TRBJ1-2; D is perhaps TRBD1 (5 bases). Looked up from germline, CDR1 is SGHDN and CDR2 is FVKESK. This CDR3 is built from 18 residues. Trimming pared 1 base from V and 2 bases from J, leaving 20 bases between. CDR3 amino acids: CASSQGPLSTATNYGYTF. The CDR3 DNA is TGTGCCAGCAGCCAAGGACCCCTTTCGACAGCGACCAACTATGGCTACACCTTC.

The rearrangement joins TRBV28 to TRBJ2-7, with TRBD2 identical over 8 bases. This CDR3 comprises 14 residues. The V gene's germline CDR1 is MDHEN and CDR2 SYDVKM. The ends lost 2 bases at V and 5 bases at J; junction bases unmatched: 5. The CDR3 nucleotides are TGTGCCAGCAGTTTACCAGCGGGAGTGAACGAGCAGTACTTC. It is translated as CASSLPAGVNEQYF.

This chain links TRBV27 with TRBJ2-7, with D hard to call. V was cut by 4 bases and J by 0 bases, with 10 bases left in between. The CDR3 consists of 14 residues. Germline loops: CDR1 MNHEY, CDR2 SMNVEV (reference sequence). The CDR3 is CASSYSSSSYEQYV. The CDR3 coding sequence is TGTGCCAGCAGTTACAGCTCAAGCTCCTACGAGCAGTACGTC.

This chain links TRBV6-1 with TRBJ1-6; 8 bases map to TRBD1. The junction had 8 bases not matched to a gene; V was cut back by 2 bases and J by 14 bases. The CDR3 consists of 14 residues. CDR1 and CDR2 (germline): MNHNS, SASEGT. CDR3 sequence: CASSENRGGGTLHF. The CDR3 DNA follows: TGTGCCAGCAGTGAAAACAGGGGGGGAGGGACCCTCCACTTT.

The chain employs TRBV29-1 and TRBJ2-3; TRBD2 matches 12 bases. Per germline, CDR1 SQVTM and CDR2 ANQGSEA. This CDR3 has 14 residues. Germline trimming cut 7 bases from V and 8 bases from J; bases unmatched to any gene: 10. CDR3 protein: CSGALAGGPITQYF. The CDR3 DNA is TGCAGCGGGGCCCTAGCGGGGGGGCCTATTACGCAGTATTTT.

The chain recombines TRBV27 with TRBJ2-1; possible D gene TRBD2, 6 bases. CDR3 length: 14 amino acids. V was cut by 7 bases and J by 4 bases, with 14 bases left in between. The germline gives CDR1 MNHEY, CDR2 SMNVEV (reference sequence). CDR3 amino acids: CASTPSGSYNEQFF. The CDR3 region has the DNA TGTGCCAGCACCCCGAGCGGGTCGTACAATGAGCAGTTCTTC.

The rearrangement joins TRBV10-2 to TRBJ1-3; D gene unclear. Trimming stripped 0 bases from V and 9 bases from J, with 15 bases between. The CDR3 totals 15 residues. Germline V gives CDR1 WSHSY, CDR2 SAAADI. The CDR3 loop reads CASSESTLGVSTIYF. The CDR3 bases are TGCGCCAGCAGTGAGTCGACTCTAGGAGTAAGCACCATATATTTT.

CDR3 bases: TGTGCCAGCAGCCCCGGTCAGCCCCAGCATTTT. Amino acids: CASSPGQPQHF. The chain recombines TRBV6-5 with TRBJ1-5; the D is unclear. V lost 6 bases to trimming and J lost 6 bases, with 6 bases between them. Germline CDR1 is MNHEY and CDR2 is SVGAGI. The CDR3 totals 11 residues.

The V call is TRBV19, the J call TRBJ1-1; TRBD1 matches 7 bases. This CDR3 region has 12 residues. Unmatched junction bases numbered 3, after V lost 10 bases and J lost 1 base. Germline CDR1 reads LNHDA; CDR2 reads SQIVND (reference sequence). The CDR3 protein is CANWTGNTEAFF. The CDR3 DNA reads as TGTGCCAATTGGACAGGGAACACTGAAGCTTTCTTT.

The chain links TRBV19 to TRBJ1-1; 8 nucleotides agree with TRBD1. Germline V gene sequence: CDR1 LNHDA, CDR2 SQIVND (reference sequence). Unmatched junction bases numbered 16, after V lost 5 bases and J lost 5 bases. The CDR3 loop spans 17 amino acids. CDR3 protein: CASSLQAETGGETEAFF. The CDR3 nucleotides are TGTGCCAGTAGTCTTCAGGCCGAAACAGGGGGAGAAACTGAAGCTTTCTTT. Full variable domain (remainder filled in from reference TRBV19 and TRBJ1-1): DGGITQSPKYLFRKEGQNVTLSCEQNLNHDAMYWYRQDPGQGLRLIYYSQIVNDFQKGDIAEGYSVSREKKESFPLTVTSAQKNPTAFYLCASSLQAETGGETEAFFGQGTRLTVV.

The J gene is TRBJ2-7, the V gene TRBV7-6; D is perhaps TRBD2 (5 bases). The CDR3 runs to 14 residues. Trimming removed 5 bases at V and 2 bases at J, with 13 bases between. Germline V lookup: CDR1 SGHVS, CDR2 FNYEAQ. The CDR3 sequence is CASSRGTGTYEQYF. The CDR3 nucleotides are TGTGCCAGCAGCCGAGGAACGGGAACCTACGAGCAGTACTTC.

The count of this clone is one. The chain is built from TRBV3-1 (or the pseudogene TRBV3-2) and TRBJ2-3; TRBD2 matches at 7 bases. The CDR3 is 17 residues long. V dropped 4 bases and J dropped 0; count of bases not matched to a gene: 10. CDR1 is LGHDT, CDR2 YNNKEL, per germline (reference sequence). CDR3: CASSLQPLAASTDTQYF. In DNA, the CDR3 is TGTGCCAGCAGCCTGCAACCCCTAGCGGCTAGCACAGATACGCAGTATTTT.

The rearrangement joins TRBV5-1 to TRBJ1-1, with a possible D match to TRBD1 (6 bases). The germline V and J ends were trimmed by 0 bases and 2 bases, with 11 bases remaining between them. Germline V CDR1 and CDR2: SGHRS, YFSETQ. This CDR3 is built from 15 residues. CDR3 region: CASSLARGTNTEAFF. The CDR3 bases are TGCGCCAGCAGCTTGGCCAGGGGTACTAACACTGAAGCTTTCTTT.

The V and J genes are TRBV27 and TRBJ2-3; maybe TRBD2 (6 bases). The CDR3 contains 15 residues. V was trimmed by 3 bases and J by 1 base, leaving 11 bases between them. Per the germline V gene, CDR1 is MNHEY and CDR2 is SMNVEV (reference sequence). This chain's CDR3 is CASSFLAGRTDTQYF. The CDR3 nucleotides read TGTGCCAGCAGTTTTCTGGCGGGACGCACAGATACGCAGTATTTT.